Sequencing of this T cell receptor (beta chain) was carried out in a study of neurological immune-mediated disorders. Unsorted libraries used 2 million PBMCs kept at -80 degrees C. This clonotype has at least ten counts. Each CDR3 protein gets one entry after TCRdb re-called the 5' RACE reads with MiXCR. The data contain under 80,000 distinct CDR3 sequences, about 4.2% of them singletons. The CDR3 runs 14 residues. V dropped 1 base and J dropped 5 bases, with 7 bases sitting between them. Germline loops: CDR1 SGHRS, CDR2 YFSETQ. Specimen: PBMCs. The receptor was derived from a man under 40 with multiple sclerosis. This chain connects TRBV5-1 to TRBJ1-6; a weak D match, TRBD1 (5 bases). The DNA for the CDR3 is TGCGCCAGCAGCTTGAGAGGGGATAATTCACCCCTCCACTTT. It encodes CASSLRGDNSPLHF.